These 2 T cell receptor beta chains came from one sample sequenced in a study of blood T cell repertoires in COVID-19. Measured with immunoSEQ multiplex PCR; TCRdb has only the in-frame clones, and not every one. Among roughly 160,000 clones listed, roughly 93% were seen once. The sample consisted of peripheral blood. The receptors here all came from a man aged 18 to 35 with COVID-19, enrolled during active disease.

This rearrangement joins TRBV24-1 to TRBJ2-7; TRBD1 is a possible D gene (6 bases). CDR3 length equals 13 residues. The V gene lost 3 bases and the J gene lost 4 bases, with 9 bases spanning the gap. Germline values: CDR1 KGHDR, CDR2 SFDVKD. The CDR3 reads CATSDPGVYEQYF. DNA for the CDR3: TGTGCCACCAGTGATCCAGGGGTGTACGAGCAGTACTTC.

The rearrangement uses TRBV7-2 and TRBJ1-2, with a weak D call TRBD1 (6 bases). The V end was cut by 5 bases, the J end by 2 bases, with 9 bases between. The CDR3 runs 13 residues. Germline V gene data show CDR1 as SGHTA and CDR2 as FQGNSA. CDR3 region: CASSVTGNYGYTF. The CDR3 DNA sequence: TGTGCCAGCAGCGTTACAGGGAACTATGGCTACACCTTC.